The source of this T cell receptor (beta chain) is a study of T cell repertoires in cytomegalovirus infection. Study-wide context: Recently described HLA-C-restricted plus well-studied HLA-B-restricted CMV epitopes were used. CMV infection and matching HLA type were both indicated by public TCR beta signatures.

One entry per CDR3 protein, called by TCRdb with MiXCR from the reads. Of fewer than 1,000,000 distinct CDR3 sequences listed, more than 25% are singletons. On this clonotype itself: What it binds is unknown. The junction does not match germline at one end; this may be a read error.

This CDR3 contains 19 residues. Study outcomes and limitations: Within the response measured ex vivo, HLA-C-restricted CMV-specific TCR beta clonotypes were dominant.

The V call is TRBV12-3 or TRBV12-4, the J call TRBJ2-3; 9 bases match TRBD1. The receptor comes from a human donor in good health (CMV status not recorded). Some clones in this sample may be carry-over from other donors' samples. The specimen comprised cultured CD8+ T cells from PBMCs, sampled from culture after CMV antigen stimulation. The DNA of the CDR3 is TGTGCCAGCAACCATCCGGGACAGGGCGCTAGCCCAGGCACAGATACGCAGTACTTT. It yields the protein CASNHPGQGASPGTDTQYF.